This T cell receptor (beta chain) was retrieved from a study of Graves' ophthalmopathy and Graves' hyperthyroidism. The study, taken as a whole, reports: Blood contained most expanded thyroid clonotypes exceeding 0.001 frequency. Ophthalmopathy cases were distinguished from stable hyperthyroidism by a 13-signature model, reaching 85% to 90% sensitivity and around 80% specificity.

This clonotype was recorded at least ten times. Its antigen is still unknown. Compared with germline, one end of the junction differs, possibly owing to a read error. Amplified TCR beta CDR3 regions were obtained using RNA transcripts as template. RT-PCR with HTBI primers came first, then second-round multiplex PCR. TCRdb analysed the multiplex PCR reads with MiXCR anew, one entry per CDR3 protein. The data contain about 200,000 distinct CDR3 sequences, roughly 29% of them seen just once; the ten biggest clones take up approximately 9.1%. Other autoimmune diseases, uncontrolled infections, pregnancy or lactation led to the exclusion of patients. The diagnosis was founded upon clinical symptoms, serum thyroxine, TRAb, thyroid ultrasound and orbital computed tomography. The CDR3 extends over 15 amino acids. Germline lookup yields CDR1 SGHNT and CDR2 YYREEE (reference sequence).

This clonotype was obtained from a man in his fifties with Graves' ophthalmopathy. Sample: peripheral blood. This chain joins TRBV5-4 and TRBJ1-1; D gene unclear. CDR3: CASSLEGRWSTEAFF. DNA for the CDR3: TGTGCCAGCAGCTTGGAGGGAAGGTGGTCCACTGAAGCTTTTTTT. Based on the CDR3 plus reference TRBV5-4 and TRBJ1-1, the full variable domain is ETGVTQSPTHLIKTRGQQVTLRCSSQSGHNTVSWYQQALGQGPQFIFQYYREEENGRGNFPPRFSGLQFPNYSSELNVNALELDDSALYLCASSLEGRWSTEAFFGQGTRLTVV.